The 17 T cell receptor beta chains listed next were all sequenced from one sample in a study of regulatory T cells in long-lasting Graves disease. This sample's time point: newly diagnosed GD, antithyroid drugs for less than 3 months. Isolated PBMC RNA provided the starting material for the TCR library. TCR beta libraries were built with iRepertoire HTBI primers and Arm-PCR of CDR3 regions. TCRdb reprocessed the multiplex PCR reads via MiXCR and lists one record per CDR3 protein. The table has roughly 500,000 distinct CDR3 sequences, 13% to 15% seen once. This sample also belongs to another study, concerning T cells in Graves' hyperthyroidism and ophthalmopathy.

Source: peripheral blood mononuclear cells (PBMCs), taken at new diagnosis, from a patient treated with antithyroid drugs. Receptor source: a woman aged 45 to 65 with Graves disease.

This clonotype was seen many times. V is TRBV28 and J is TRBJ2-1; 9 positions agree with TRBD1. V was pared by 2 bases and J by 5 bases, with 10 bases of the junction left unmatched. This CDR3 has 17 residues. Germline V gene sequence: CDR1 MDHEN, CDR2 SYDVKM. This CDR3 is CASSLQQGAIRHNEQFF. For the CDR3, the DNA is TGTGCCAGCAGTTTACAACAGGGGGCAATCAGACACAATGAGCAGTTCTTC. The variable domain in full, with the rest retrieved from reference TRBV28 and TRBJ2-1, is DVKVTQSSRYLVKRTGEKVFLECVQDMDHENMFWYRQDPGLGLRLIYFSYDVKMKEKGDIPEGYSVSREKKERFSLILESASTNQTSMYLCASSLQQGAIRHNEQFFGPGTRLTVL.

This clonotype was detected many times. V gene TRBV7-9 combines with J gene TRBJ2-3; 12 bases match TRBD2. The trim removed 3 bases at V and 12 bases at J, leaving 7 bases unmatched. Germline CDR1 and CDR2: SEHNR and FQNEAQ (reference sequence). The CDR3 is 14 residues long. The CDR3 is CASSLLAGGPVQYF. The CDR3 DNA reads TGTGCCAGCAGCTTGCTAGCGGGAGGGCCCGTTCAGTATTTT.

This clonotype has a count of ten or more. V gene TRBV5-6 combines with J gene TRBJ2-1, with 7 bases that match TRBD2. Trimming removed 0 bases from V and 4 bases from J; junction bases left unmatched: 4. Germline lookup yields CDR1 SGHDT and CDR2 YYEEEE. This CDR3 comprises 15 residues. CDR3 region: CASSLVASGYNEQFF. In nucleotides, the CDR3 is TGTGCCAGCAGCTTGGTGGCTAGCGGATACAATGAGCAGTTCTTC. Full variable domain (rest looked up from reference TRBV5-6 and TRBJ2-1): DAGVTQSPTHLIKTRGQQVTLRCSPKSGHDTVSWYQQALGQGPQFIFQYYEEEERQRGNFPDRFSGHQFPNYSSELNVNALLLGDSALYLCASSLVASGYNEQFFGPGTRLTVL.

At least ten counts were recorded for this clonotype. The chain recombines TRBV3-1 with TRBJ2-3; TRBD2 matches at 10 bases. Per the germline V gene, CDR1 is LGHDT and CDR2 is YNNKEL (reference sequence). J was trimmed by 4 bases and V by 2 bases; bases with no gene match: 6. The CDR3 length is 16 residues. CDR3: CASSQRLAGASDTQYF. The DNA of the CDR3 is TGTGCCAGCAGCCAAAGGCTAGCGGGGGCCTCAGATACGCAGTATTTT.

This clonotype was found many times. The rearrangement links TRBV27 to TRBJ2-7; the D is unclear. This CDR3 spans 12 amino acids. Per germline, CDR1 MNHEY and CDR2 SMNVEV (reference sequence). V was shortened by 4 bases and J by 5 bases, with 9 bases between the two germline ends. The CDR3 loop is CASSSSLDEQYF. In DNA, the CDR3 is TGTGCCAGCAGTTCATCGCTCGACGAGCAGTACTTC.

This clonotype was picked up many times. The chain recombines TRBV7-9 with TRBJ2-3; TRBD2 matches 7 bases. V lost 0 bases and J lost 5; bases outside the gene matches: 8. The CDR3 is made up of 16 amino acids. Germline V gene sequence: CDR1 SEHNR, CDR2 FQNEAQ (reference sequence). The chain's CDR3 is CASSLARSGRRDTQYF. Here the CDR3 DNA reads TGTGCCAGCAGCTTAGCGAGGTCCGGGAGGCGAGATACGCAGTATTTT. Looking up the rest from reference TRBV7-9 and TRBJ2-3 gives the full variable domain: DTGVSQNPRHKITKRGQNVTFRCDPISEHNRLYWYRQTLGQGPEFLTYFQNEAQLEKSRLLSDRFSAERPKGSFSTLEIQRTEQGDSAMYLCASSLARSGRRDTQYFGPGTRLTVL.

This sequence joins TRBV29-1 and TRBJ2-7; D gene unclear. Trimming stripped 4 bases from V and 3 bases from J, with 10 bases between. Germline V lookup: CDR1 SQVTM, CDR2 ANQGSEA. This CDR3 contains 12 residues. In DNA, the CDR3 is TGCAGCGTTGTATCTCAGAACTACGAGCAGTACTTC. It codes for CSVVSQNYEQYF.

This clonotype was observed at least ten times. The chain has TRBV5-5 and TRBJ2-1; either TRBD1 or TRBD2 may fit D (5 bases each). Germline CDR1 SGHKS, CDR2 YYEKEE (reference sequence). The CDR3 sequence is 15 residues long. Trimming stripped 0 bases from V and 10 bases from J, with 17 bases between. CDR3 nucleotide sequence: TGTGCCAGCAGCTTGGCCTCGGCAGGGAGTTGGGAGCAGTTCTTC. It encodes CASSLASAGSWEQFF. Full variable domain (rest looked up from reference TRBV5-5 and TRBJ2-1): DAGVTQSPTHLIKTRGQQVTLRCSPISGHKSVSWYQQVLGQGPQFIFQYYEKEERGRGNFPDRFSARQFPNYSSELNVNALLLGDSALYLCASSLASAGSWEQFFGPGTRLTVL.

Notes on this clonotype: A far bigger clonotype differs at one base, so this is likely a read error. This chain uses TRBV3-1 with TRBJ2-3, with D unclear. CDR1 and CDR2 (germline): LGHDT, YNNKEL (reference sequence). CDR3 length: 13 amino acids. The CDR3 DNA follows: TGTGCCAGCAGCCAAGGTAGGCTGGAGACGCGGTATTTT. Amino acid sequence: CASSQGRLETRYF.

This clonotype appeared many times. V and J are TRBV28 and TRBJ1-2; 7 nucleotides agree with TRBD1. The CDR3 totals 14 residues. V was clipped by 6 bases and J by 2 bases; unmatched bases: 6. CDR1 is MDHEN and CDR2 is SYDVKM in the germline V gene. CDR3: CASSETGPNYGYTF. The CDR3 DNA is TGTGCCAGCAGCGAGACAGGGCCCAACTATGGCTACACCTTC.

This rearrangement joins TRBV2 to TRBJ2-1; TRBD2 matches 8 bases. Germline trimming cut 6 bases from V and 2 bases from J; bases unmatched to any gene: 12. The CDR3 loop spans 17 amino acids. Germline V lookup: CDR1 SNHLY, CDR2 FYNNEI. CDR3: CASSVEPTSGPYNEQFF. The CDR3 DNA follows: TGTGCCAGCAGCGTAGAACCAACTAGCGGCCCCTACAATGAGCAGTTCTTC.

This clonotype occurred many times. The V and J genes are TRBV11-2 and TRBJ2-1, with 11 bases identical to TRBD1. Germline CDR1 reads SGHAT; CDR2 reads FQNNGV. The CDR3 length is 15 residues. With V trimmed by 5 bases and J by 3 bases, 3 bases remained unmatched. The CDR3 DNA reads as TGTGCCAGCAGCCTCGGGACAGGGGGCTACAATGAGCAGTTCTTC. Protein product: CASSLGTGGYNEQFF.

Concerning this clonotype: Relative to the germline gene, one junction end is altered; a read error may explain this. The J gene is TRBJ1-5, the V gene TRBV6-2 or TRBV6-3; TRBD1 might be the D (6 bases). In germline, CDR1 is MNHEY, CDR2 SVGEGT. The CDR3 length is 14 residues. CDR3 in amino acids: CASRKGDSNQPQHF. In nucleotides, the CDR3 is TGTGCCAGCAGGAAGGGGGATAGCAATCAGCCTCAGCATTTT.

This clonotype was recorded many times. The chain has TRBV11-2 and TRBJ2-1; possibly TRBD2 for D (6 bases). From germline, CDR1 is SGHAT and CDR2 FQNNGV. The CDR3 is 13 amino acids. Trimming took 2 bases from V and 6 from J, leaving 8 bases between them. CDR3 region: CASSLTSSNEQFF. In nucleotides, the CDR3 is TGTGCCAGCAGCTTAACTAGCAGCAATGAGCAGTTCTTC.

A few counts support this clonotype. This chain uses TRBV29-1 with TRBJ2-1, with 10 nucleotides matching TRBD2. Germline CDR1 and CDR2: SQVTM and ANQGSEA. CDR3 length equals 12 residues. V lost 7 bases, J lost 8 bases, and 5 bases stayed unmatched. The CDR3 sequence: CSGASGSDEQFF. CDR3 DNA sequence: TGCAGCGGGGCTAGCGGGAGCGATGAGCAGTTCTTC.

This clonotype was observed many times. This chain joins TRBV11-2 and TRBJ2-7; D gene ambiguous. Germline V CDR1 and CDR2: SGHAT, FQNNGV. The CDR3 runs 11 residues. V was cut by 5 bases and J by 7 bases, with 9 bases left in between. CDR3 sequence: CASSPLREQYF. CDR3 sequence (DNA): TGTGCCAGCAGCCCTCTCCGGGAGCAGTACTTC.

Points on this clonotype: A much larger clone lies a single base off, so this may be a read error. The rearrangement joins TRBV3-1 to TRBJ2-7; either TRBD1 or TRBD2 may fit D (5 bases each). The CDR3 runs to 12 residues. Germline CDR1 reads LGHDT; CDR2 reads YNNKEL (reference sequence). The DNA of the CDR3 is TGTGCCAGCAGCCATGACAGCGGCGAGCAGCACTTC. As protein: CASSHDSGEQHF.